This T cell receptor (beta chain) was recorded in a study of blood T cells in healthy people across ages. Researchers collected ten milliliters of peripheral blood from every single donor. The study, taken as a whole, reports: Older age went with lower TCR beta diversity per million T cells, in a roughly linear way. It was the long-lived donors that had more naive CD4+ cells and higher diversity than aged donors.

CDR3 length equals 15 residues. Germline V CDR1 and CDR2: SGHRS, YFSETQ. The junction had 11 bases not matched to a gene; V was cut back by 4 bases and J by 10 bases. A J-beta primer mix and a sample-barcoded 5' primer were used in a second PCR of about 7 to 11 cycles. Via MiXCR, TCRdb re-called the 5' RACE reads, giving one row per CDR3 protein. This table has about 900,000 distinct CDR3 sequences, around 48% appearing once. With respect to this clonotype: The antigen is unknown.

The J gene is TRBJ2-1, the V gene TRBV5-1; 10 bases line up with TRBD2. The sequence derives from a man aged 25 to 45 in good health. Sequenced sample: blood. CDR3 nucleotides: TGCGCCAGCAGCCCCGCTGGACTAGCGGAATCAGAGCAGTTCTTC. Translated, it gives CASSPAGLAESEQFF.